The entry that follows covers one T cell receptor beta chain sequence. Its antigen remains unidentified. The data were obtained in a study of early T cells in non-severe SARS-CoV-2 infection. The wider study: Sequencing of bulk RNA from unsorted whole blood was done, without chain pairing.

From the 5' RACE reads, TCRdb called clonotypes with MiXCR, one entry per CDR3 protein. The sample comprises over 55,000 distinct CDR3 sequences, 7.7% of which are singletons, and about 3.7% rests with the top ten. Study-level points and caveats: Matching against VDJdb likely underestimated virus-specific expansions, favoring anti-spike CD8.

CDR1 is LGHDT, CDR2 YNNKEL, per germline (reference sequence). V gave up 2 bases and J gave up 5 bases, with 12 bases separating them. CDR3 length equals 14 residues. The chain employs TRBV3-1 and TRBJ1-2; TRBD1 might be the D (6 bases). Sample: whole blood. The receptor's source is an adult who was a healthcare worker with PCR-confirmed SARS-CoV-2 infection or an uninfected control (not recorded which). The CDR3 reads CASSQLWTAYGYTF. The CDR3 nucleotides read TGTGCCAGCAGCCAACTCTGGACAGCTTATGGCTACACCTTC.